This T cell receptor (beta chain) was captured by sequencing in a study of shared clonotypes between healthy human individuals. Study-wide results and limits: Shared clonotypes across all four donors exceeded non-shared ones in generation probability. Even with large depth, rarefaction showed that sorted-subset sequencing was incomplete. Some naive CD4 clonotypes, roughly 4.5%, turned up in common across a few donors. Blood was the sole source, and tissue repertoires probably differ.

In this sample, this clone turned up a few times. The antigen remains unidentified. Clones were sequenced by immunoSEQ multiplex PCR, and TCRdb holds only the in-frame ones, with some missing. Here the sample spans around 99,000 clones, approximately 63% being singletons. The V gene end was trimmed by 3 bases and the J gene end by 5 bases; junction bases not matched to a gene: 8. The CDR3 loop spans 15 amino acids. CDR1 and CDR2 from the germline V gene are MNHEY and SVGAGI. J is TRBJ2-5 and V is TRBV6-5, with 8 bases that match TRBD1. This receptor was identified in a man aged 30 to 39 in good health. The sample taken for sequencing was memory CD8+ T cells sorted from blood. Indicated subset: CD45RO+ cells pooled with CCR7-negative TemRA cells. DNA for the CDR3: TGTGCCAGCAGTTATCGAACAGGGGGTCAGGAGACCCAGTACTTC. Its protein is CASSYRTGGQETQYF.